The 23 T cell receptor beta chains presented below share a single source sample, sequenced in a study of blood T cell repertoires in COVID-19. Clones were read by immunoSEQ multiplex PCR, and TCRdb kept only the in-frame ones, dropping some. The table shows more than 95,000 clones, with more than 80% occurring only once. Sequenced input: peripheral blood. The receptors stem from a woman between 70 and 85 years old with acute or convalescent COVID-19.

This sequence joins TRBV7-8 and TRBJ2-1, with 8 bases that match TRBD2. The germline gives CDR1 SGHVS, CDR2 FQNEAQ. Trimming took 6 bases from V and 7 from J; bases not matched to a gene: 8. CDR3 length equals 14 residues. This CDR3 reads CASRSGRTENEQFF. CDR3 nucleotide sequence: TGTGCCAGCAGGAGCGGGAGAACGGAGAATGAGCAGTTCTTC. The full variable domain, rest sourced from reference TRBV7-8 and TRBJ2-1, is GAGVSQSPRYKVAKRGQDVALRCDPISGHVSLFWYQQALGQGPEFLTYFQNEAQLDKSGLPSDRFFAERPEGSVSTLKIQRTQQEDSAVYLCASRSGRTENEQFFGPGTRLTVL.

This chain uses TRBV18 with TRBJ1-2, with 10 bases matching TRBD1. CDR1 and CDR2 from the germline V gene are KGHSH and LQKENI. The trim removed 6 bases at V and 0 bases at J, leaving 10 bases unmatched. The CDR3 spans 17 residues. CDR3 nucleotides: TGTGCCAGCTCTCAATTGGACAGGGGGGCGGCTAACTATGGCTACACCTTC. This encodes CASSQLDRGAANYGYTF.

This rearrangement joins TRBV5-4 to TRBJ2-3, with 8 bases lining up with TRBD2. CDR1 is SGHNT and CDR2 is YYREEE in the germline V gene (reference sequence). The CDR3 loop spans 15 amino acids. V shed 4 bases, J shed 0 bases, and the junction held 4 bases outside the gene matches. The CDR3 DNA sequence: TGTGCCAGCAGCCCGAGCGGGAGTAGCACAGATACGCAGTATTTT. Translation: CASSPSGSSTDTQYF.

The chain combines TRBV2 with TRBJ2-3; D might be TRBD1 (5 bases). The V gene lost 7 bases and the J gene lost 2 bases, with 13 bases spanning the gap. This CDR3 comprises 14 residues. The germline gives CDR1 SNHLY, CDR2 FYNNEI. CDR3 sequence reads: CASKPGHSTDTQYF. The CDR3 coding sequence is TGTGCCAGCAAACCAGGACATTCCACAGATACGCAGTATTTT.

The chain joins TRBV28 to TRBJ2-7; 8 bases agree with TRBD1. The CDR3 has 13 residues. From germline, CDR1 is MDHEN and CDR2 SYDVKM. V lost 5 bases to trimming and J lost 4 bases; unmatched junction nucleotides: 4. In nucleotides, the CDR3 is TGTGCCAGCAGTGGGACAGGACGTTACGAGCAGTACTTC. It encodes CASSGTGRYEQYF.

This chain connects TRBV19 to TRBJ1-3, with a tentative D call TRBD1 (6 bases). Germline lookup yields CDR1 LNHDA and CDR2 SQIVND (reference sequence). V was shortened by 3 bases and J by 0 bases, with 9 bases between the two germline ends. This CDR3 is built from 15 residues. This chain's CDR3 is CASSMGAFSGNTIYF. CDR3 in DNA: TGTGCCAGTAGTATGGGGGCTTTCTCTGGAAACACCATATATTTT.

V gene TRBV28 combines with J gene TRBJ2-3; 15 bases are shared with TRBD2. The CDR3 is 17 amino acids. CDR1 is MDHEN and CDR2 is SYDVKM in the germline V gene. V was clipped by 7 bases and J by 7 bases; unmatched bases: 12. The CDR3 nucleotides are TGTGCCAGCACCTTGGGTCAAGGACTAGCGGGAGGGAATACGCAGTATTTT. Its translation is CASTLGQGLAGGNTQYF.

The V gene is TRBV4-1, the J gene TRBJ2-3; 10 nucleotides agree with TRBD1. Germline V gene lookup returns CDR1 MGHRA and CDR2 YSYEKL. The CDR3 loop spans 17 amino acids. The trim removed 4 bases at V and 0 bases at J, leaving 7 bases unmatched. The CDR3 bases are TGCGCCAGCAGCCGCTTTCCGGGACAGGGGAGCACAGATACGCAGTATTTT. It specifies CASSRFPGQGSTDTQYF.

The V gene is TRBV28, the J gene TRBJ2-2, with 8 bases identical to TRBD2. The V gene's germline CDR1 is MDHEN and CDR2 SYDVKM. V gave up 8 bases and J gave up 1 base; unmatched junction bases: 3. The CDR3 has 14 amino acids. As DNA, the CDR3 is TGTGCCAGCCGCACTAGCGGGAACACCGGGGAGCTGTTTTTT. This translates into CASRTSGNTGELFF.

The chain uses TRBV27 and TRBJ2-1; D is unclear. Trimming shortened V by 3 bases and J by 2 bases, and 8 bases separated the two germline ends. CDR3 length: 14 residues. Germline V lookup: CDR1 MNHEY, CDR2 SMNVEV (reference sequence). The chain's CDR3 is CASSFLVTYNEQFF. The DNA of the CDR3 is TGTGCCAGCAGTTTTCTAGTAACCTACAATGAGCAGTTCTTC.

The V gene is TRBV14, the J gene TRBJ2-7; possibly TRBD2 for D (6 bases). CDR1 and CDR2 (germline): SGHDN, FVKESK. V lost 1 base and J lost 5, with 15 bases in between. The length of the CDR3 is 15 residues. The CDR3 nucleotides are TGTGCCAGCAGCCAAGCCTTGGGAGGACCGAACGAGCAGTACTTC. Translation gives CASSQALGGPNEQYF. The entire variable domain, with the rest obtained from reference TRBV14 and TRBJ2-7, is as follows: EAGVTQFPSHSVIEKGQTVTLRCDPISGHDNLYWYRRVMGKEIKFLLHFVKESKQDESGMPNNRFLAERTGGTYSTLKVQPAELEDSGVYFCASSQALGGPNEQYFGPGTRLTVT.

The chain couples TRBV9 to TRBJ1-2; maybe TRBD1 (5 bases). Trimming cost V 6 bases and J 9 bases, with 21 bases left between them. Germline V gene lookup returns CDR1 SGDLS and CDR2 YYNGEE. The CDR3 is 14 residues long. CDR3 bases: TGTGCCAGCACCAAGGCGGGGGACGAGGGTAGCTACACCTTC. Amino acid sequence: CASTKAGDEGSYTF.

The CDR3 here is CASSLARQNTGELFF. The CDR3, as DNA: TGCGCCAGCAGCTTGGCCAGACAGAACACCGGGGAGCTGTTTTTT. V gene TRBV5-1 combines with J gene TRBJ2-2; no definite D call. The V gene's germline CDR1 is SGHRS and CDR2 YFSETQ. The CDR3 is made up of 15 amino acids. Trimming stripped 0 bases from V and 1 base from J, with 7 bases between.

The chain uses TRBV5-1 and TRBJ1-4; possible D gene TRBD1, 5 bases. V was trimmed by 3 bases and J by 7 bases, leaving 13 bases between them. In germline, CDR1 is SGHRS, CDR2 YFSETQ. The CDR3 runs to 14 residues. The CDR3 DNA reads TGCGCCAGCAGCTCGTCAGGGTCCCGTGAAAAACTGTTTTTT. As protein: CASSSSGSREKLFF.

This clone showed up just a few times. V and J are TRBV3-1 (or the pseudogene TRBV3-2) and TRBJ1-4, with D unresolved. Germline V CDR1 and CDR2: LGHDT, YNNKEL (reference sequence). This CDR3 is 15 amino acids long. V lost 2 bases to trimming and J lost 7 bases, with 14 bases between them. CDR3 in amino acids: CASSQSLPSGEKLFF. CDR3 nucleotide sequence: TGTGCCAGCAGCCAATCTCTCCCTTCGGGTGAAAAACTGTTTTTT.

The chain is built from TRBV5-5 and TRBJ1-5; a possible D gene is TRBD1 (5 bases). There are 15 residues in the CDR3. V was trimmed by 2 bases and J by 3 bases, leaving 12 bases between them. CDR1 is SGHKS, CDR2 YYEKEE, per germline (reference sequence). The chain's CDR3 is CASSFWAGNNQPQHF. The CDR3 coding sequence is TGTGCCAGCAGCTTTTGGGCAGGGAACAATCAGCCCCAGCATTTT.

V is TRBV28 and J is TRBJ1-2; 10 bases align to TRBD1. The CDR3 has 13 amino acids. After removal of 6 bases from V and 6 bases from J, the junction contained 4 bases not matched to a gene. Germline V gene sequence: CDR1 MDHEN, CDR2 SYDVKM. The CDR3 nucleotides are TGTGCCAGCAGGGACAGGGGGGTGGATGGCTACACCTTC. Its translation: CASRDRGVDGYTF.

This clone has just one count. The J gene is TRBJ2-1, the V gene TRBV18; 8 nucleotides line up with TRBD1. The V segment lost 4 bases and the J segment 7 bases; nucleotides outside the gene matches: 6. CDR3 length equals 14 residues. Germline V gene data show CDR1 as KGHSH and CDR2 as LQKENI. In nucleotides, the CDR3 is TGTGCCAGCTCACGCCGGGACAGGCTGAATGAGCAGTTCTTC. Residues: CASSRRDRLNEQFF.

The V gene is TRBV2, the J gene TRBJ1-2, with TRBD1 matching over 10 bases. J lost 3 bases, V lost 5 bases, and 9 bases had no gene match. This CDR3 spans 16 amino acids. CDR1 SNHLY and CDR2 FYNNEI come from the germline V gene. Written as DNA, the CDR3 is TGTGCCAGCAGTCTCCTATGGACAGGGGGAGACTATGGCTACACCTTC. Protein sequence: CASSLLWTGGDYGYTF.

The V call is TRBV5-4, the J call TRBJ1-3; a possible D gene is TRBD1 (6 bases). Germline V gene sequence: CDR1 SGHNT, CDR2 YYREEE (reference sequence). The CDR3 totals 16 residues. The V end was cut by 6 bases, the J end by 3 bases, with 19 bases between. The CDR3 bases are TGTGCCAGCACCCGGGGGGCGGACGGCTTTGGAAACACCATATATTTT. Translated: CASTRGADGFGNTIYF. The full variable domain, rest sourced from reference TRBV5-4 and TRBJ1-3, is ETGVTQSPTHLIKTRGQQVTLRCSSQSGHNTVSWYQQALGQGPQFIFQYYREEENGRGNFPPRFSGLQFPNYSSELNVNALELDDSALYLCASTRGADGFGNTIYFGEGSWLTVV.

V and J are TRBV7-2 and TRBJ2-3, with no clear D. CDR1 SGHTA and CDR2 FQGNSA come from the germline V gene. V gave up 2 bases and J gave up 3 bases, with 12 bases separating them. The CDR3 length is 15 residues. Here the CDR3 DNA reads TGTGCCAGCAGCTTACGAGACACTTTTACAGATACGCAGTATTTT. Residues: CASSLRDTFTDTQYF.

The chain is built from TRBV28 and TRBJ1-1; D call uncertain. V lost 3 bases and J lost 2, with 4 bases in between. The CDR3 runs to 12 residues. Germline lookup yields CDR1 MDHEN and CDR2 SYDVKM. The CDR3 nucleotides read TGTGCCAGCAGTTTTTCAAACACTGAAGCTTTCTTT. Translation: CASSFSNTEAFF.

The chain carries TRBV6-1 and TRBJ2-1; tentative D call: TRBD2 (6 bases). Germline assignment: CDR1 MNHNS and CDR2 SASEGT. The CDR3 length is 16 residues. V lost 3 bases and J 8 bases, leaving 20 bases between the germline ends. The CDR3 sequence: CASSDFFRRGHHEQFF. CDR3 nucleotide sequence: TGTGCCAGCAGTGATTTTTTCCGGAGGGGCCATCATGAGCAGTTCTTC.